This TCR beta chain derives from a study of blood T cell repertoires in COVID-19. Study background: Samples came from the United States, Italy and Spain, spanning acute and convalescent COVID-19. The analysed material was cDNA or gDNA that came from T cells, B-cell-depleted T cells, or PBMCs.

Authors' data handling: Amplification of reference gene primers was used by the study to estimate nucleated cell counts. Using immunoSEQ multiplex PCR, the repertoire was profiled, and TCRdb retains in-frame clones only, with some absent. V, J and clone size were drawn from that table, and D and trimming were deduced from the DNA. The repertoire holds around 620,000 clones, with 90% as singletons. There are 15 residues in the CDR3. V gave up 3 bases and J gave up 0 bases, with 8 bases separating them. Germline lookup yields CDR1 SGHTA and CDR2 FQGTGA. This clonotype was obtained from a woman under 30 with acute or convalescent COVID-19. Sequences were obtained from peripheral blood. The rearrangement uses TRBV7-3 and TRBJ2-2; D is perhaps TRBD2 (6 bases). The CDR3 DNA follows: TGTGCCAGCAGCTTTAGGAGGGCGAACACCGGGGAGCTGTTTTTT. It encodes CASSFRRANTGELFF. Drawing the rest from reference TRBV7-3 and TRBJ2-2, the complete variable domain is GAGVSQTPSNKVTEKGKYVELRCDPISGHTALYWYRQSLGQGPEFLIYFQGTGAADDSGLPNDRFFAVRPEGSVSTLKIQRTERGDSAVYLCASSFRRANTGELFFGEGSRLTVL.